This T cell receptor (beta chain) was captured by sequencing in a study of control samples from healthy donors and cancer patients. CDR3 length equals 14 residues. V lost 2 bases to trimming and J lost 4 bases, with 12 bases between them. The germline gives CDR1 MNHNY, CDR2 SVGAGI (reference sequence). TCRdb's copy holds only in-frame clones and misses some; the assay was immunoSEQ multiplex PCR. The sample shows roughly 84,000 clones, roughly 91% of them seen only once. The material sequenced was blood. The sequence was collected from a man in his fifties or sixties in good health. The J gene is TRBJ2-7, the V gene TRBV6-6, with TRBD2 as a possible D gene (5 bases). The CDR3 loop reads CASSYVEDSYEQYF. The CDR3 DNA is TGTGCCAGCAGTTACGTGGAGGATTCTTACGAGCAGTACTTC.